Each of the 22 T cell receptor beta chains below was sequenced from the same sample in a study of cytomegalovirus exposure and HLA in healthy donors. The PCR employed 60 Vbeta primers together with 13 Jbeta primers. The protocol was immunoSEQ multiplex PCR, while the TCRdb copy is restricted to in-frame clones and leaves out a portion. In the table there are 85,000 to 100,000 clones, roughly 82% of which are singletons. Sequences were obtained from PBMCs. These receptor sequences come from a human donor in good health.

V gene TRBV29-1 combines with J gene TRBJ2-5; 11 positions match TRBD1. CDR1 is SQVTM, CDR2 ANQGSEA, per germline. Germline trimming cut 5 bases from V and 5 bases from J; bases unmatched to any gene: 7. The length of the CDR3 is 14 residues. The CDR3 nucleotides are TGCAGCGTTCAGAAGGACAGGGGGCATGAGACCCAGTACTTC. It is translated as CSVQKDRGHETQYF.

On this clone itself: The junction differs from germline at one of its ends, possibly a read error. The chain carries TRBV7-9 and TRBJ1-5, with D tentatively TRBD1 (6 bases). The CDR3 runs 13 residues. Germline V gives CDR1 SEHNR, CDR2 FQNEAQ (reference sequence). CDR3 sequence: CSSSLGHLKAQHF. The CDR3 DNA is TGTTCCAGCAGCCTGGGACACCTTAAAGCCCAGCATTTT.

This chain links TRBV7-8 with TRBJ1-1, with unresolved D. V shed 1 base and J shed 5 bases, with 20 bases lying between them. This CDR3 is built from 17 residues. Germline V gene sequence: CDR1 SGHVS, CDR2 FQNEAQ. The CDR3 sequence is CASSLGLIRVGLTEAFF. The DNA for the CDR3 is TGTGCCAGCAGCTTAGGGCTCATCCGCGTCGGACTAACTGAAGCTTTCTTT.

The genes are TRBV5-1 and TRBJ1-1; 8 bases agree with TRBD1. Germline V gives CDR1 SGHRS, CDR2 YFSETQ. This CDR3 contains 15 residues. With 0 bases clipped from V and 5 bases from J, the junction kept 6 bases outside the gene matches. In DNA, the CDR3 is TGCGCCAGCAGCTTGGTGTCGACAGGGGAAACTGAAGCTTTCTTT. This sequence encodes CASSLVSTGETEAFF.

The chain carries TRBV15 and TRBJ2-3; TRBD1 matches 8 bases. Looked up from germline, CDR1 is LNHNV and CDR2 is YYDKDF (reference sequence). Unmatched junction bases numbered 13, after V lost 4 bases and J lost 10 bases. The CDR3 runs 15 residues. As DNA, the CDR3 is TGTGCCACCAGCACAAGGCAACCGGGACAGGCCGCGCAGTATTTT. Translating gives CATSTRQPGQAAQYF.

CDR3 sequence (DNA): TGTGCCAGCAGGGAGGTATATAGCTCCTACAATGAGCAGTTCTTC. It translates to CASREVYSSYNEQFF. This chain uses TRBV6-1 with TRBJ2-1; perhaps TRBD2 as D (5 bases). Germline lookup yields CDR1 MNHNS and CDR2 SASEGT. Trimming shortened V by 6 bases and J by 0 bases, and 12 bases separated the two germline ends. The CDR3 extends over 15 amino acids.

The V and J genes are TRBV5-4 and TRBJ2-5, with 7 bases matching TRBD2. The J call is doubtful: the DNA matches TRBJ2-7 better. CDR1 and CDR2 (germline): SGHNT, YYREEE (reference sequence). The CDR3 spans 12 residues. This CDR3 reads CASSLSGNEQYF. CDR3 DNA sequence: TGTGCCAGCAGCTTAAGCGGGAACGAGCAGTACTTC.

This clone was detected only a few times. This chain connects TRBV19 to TRBJ2-5; D possibly corresponds to TRBD2 (5 bases). V shed 9 bases and J shed 7 bases, with 24 bases lying between them. The CDR3 length is 15 residues. Germline-derived CDR1 and CDR2 are LNHDA and SQIVND (reference sequence). CDR3 DNA sequence: TGTGCCAGCGCGCCGATGAGCGGAAGAGAGGGGACCCAGTACTTC. Translation: CASAPMSGREGTQYF.

The J gene is TRBJ1-1, the V gene TRBV7-9; no clear D. The CDR3 runs 14 residues. Trimming took off 1 base at V and 1 base at J, with 7 bases between the two ends. Germline lookup yields CDR1 SEHNR and CDR2 FQNEAQ (reference sequence). CDR3 bases: TGTGCCAGCAGCTTAGAACAGCCGAACACTGAAGCTTTCTTT. Translated: CASSLEQPNTEAFF.

This chain uses TRBV30 with TRBJ1-2, with a possible D match to TRBD1 (5 bases). Germline V gene lookup returns CDR1 GTSNPN and CDR2 SVGIG (reference sequence). This CDR3 contains 13 residues. Between the trimmed V and J ends, which lost 0 bases and 3 bases, there was a span of 8 bases. CDR3 in amino acids: CAWSVGVHYGYTF. CDR3 in DNA: TGTGCCTGGAGTGTAGGGGTTCACTATGGCTACACCTTC. The variable domain in full, with the rest retrieved from reference TRBV30 and TRBJ1-2, is SQTIHQWPATLVQPVGSPLSLECTVEGTSNPNLYWYRQAAGRGLQLLFYSVGIGQISSEVPQNLSASRPQDRQFILSSKKLLLSDSGFYLCAWSVGVHYGYTFGSGTRLTVV.

This clone was found a few times. The chain uses TRBV7-9 and TRBJ1-6; possible D gene TRBD1, 6 bases. The length of the CDR3 is 17 residues. Germline CDR1 SEHNR, CDR2 FQNEAQ (reference sequence). V was clipped by 5 bases and J by 7 bases, with 21 bases between them. CDR3 nucleotides: TGTGCCAGCAGCGCTAGCGGGGACACCGGCGGGAATTCACCCCTCCACTTT. This codes for CASSASGDTGGNSPLHF.

The genes are TRBV27 and TRBJ2-1, with 10 bases identical to TRBD2. V lost 6 bases to trimming and J lost 5 bases; unmatched junction nucleotides: 7. The CDR3 contains 15 residues. The germline gives CDR1 MNHEY, CDR2 SMNVEV (reference sequence). CDR3 bases: TGTGCCAGCAGCCTTCTAGCGGGGGTACACAATGAGCAGTTCTTC. Its translation: CASSLLAGVHNEQFF.

The chain combines TRBV5-8 with TRBJ2-2; 11 nucleotides align to TRBD1. Germline CDR1 reads SGHTS; CDR2 reads YDEGEE. The CDR3 runs to 18 residues. V was pared by 6 bases and J by 6 bases, with 16 bases of the junction left unmatched. The CDR3, as DNA: TGTGCCAGCAACCCTCCGGACAGGGGGCGAGTTTTCGCCGGGGAGCTGTTTTTT. Protein product: CASNPPDRGRVFAGELFF.

The rearrangement joins TRBV19 to TRBJ2-2, with D possibly being TRBD1 (6 bases). CDR3 size: 15 residues. CDR1 is LNHDA, CDR2 SQIVND, per germline (reference sequence). V was trimmed by 7 bases and J by 3 bases, leaving 15 bases between them. The CDR3 loop is CASIGRGQHTGELFF. CDR3 sequence (DNA): TGTGCCAGTATTGGGCGTGGACAGCACACCGGGGAGCTGTTTTTT.

The chain has TRBV6-1 and TRBJ2-3, with 7 bases matching TRBD1. The trim removed 9 bases at V and 2 bases at J, leaving 8 bases unmatched. This CDR3 spans 14 amino acids. The germline gives CDR1 MNHNS, CDR2 SASEGT. The CDR3 coding sequence is TGTGCCAGTGCCCTGGACAGGTCCACAGATACGCAGTATTTT. It is translated as CASALDRSTDTQYF.

This clone was detected a few times. The rearrangement uses TRBV7-2 and TRBJ2-1; 8 bases are a match to TRBD1. The ends lost 4 bases at V and 0 bases at J; junction bases unmatched: 2. Germline CDR1 reads SGHTA; CDR2 reads FQGNSA. The CDR3 contains 15 residues. The CDR3 nucleotides are TGTGCCAGCAGCTCCGGGACAGGCTCCTACAATGAGCAGTTCTTC. The encoded protein is CASSSGTGSYNEQFF.

This chain uses TRBV5-4 with TRBJ1-2; D unclear. The germline V gene has CDR1 SGHNT and CDR2 YYREEE (reference sequence). CDR3 length: 16 amino acids. The V gene lost 0 bases and the J gene lost 4 bases, with 16 bases spanning the gap. The CDR3 nucleotides are TGTGCCAGCAGCTTGGATCTCACAGACCCAGGCTATGGCTACACCTTC. Residues: CASSLDLTDPGYGYTF. Using reference TRBV5-4 and TRBJ1-2 for the parts outside the CDR3, the full variable domain is ETGVTQSPTHLIKTRGQQVTLRCSSQSGHNTVSWYQQALGQGPQFIFQYYREEENGRGNFPPRFSGLQFPNYSSELNVNALELDDSALYLCASSLDLTDPGYGYTFGSGTRLTVV.

The chain is built from TRBV5-1 and TRBJ2-7, with D hard to call. This CDR3 contains 14 residues. Between the trimmed V and J ends, which lost 0 bases and 7 bases, there was a span of 14 bases. Germline CDR1 is SGHRS and CDR2 is YFSETQ. Written as DNA, the CDR3 is TGCGCCAGCAGCTTGGGAGGCGAGCCACGTGAGCAGTACTTC. Its translation is CASSLGGEPREQYF.

The chain combines TRBV7-2 with TRBJ2-3; TRBD2 matches at 9 bases. This CDR3 has 16 amino acids. V dropped 1 base and J dropped 2; count of bases not matched to a gene: 4. The germline gives CDR1 SGHTA, CDR2 FQGNSA. The CDR3 loop reads CASSLVASGITDTQYF. CDR3 bases: TGTGCCAGCAGCTTAGTGGCTAGCGGGATCACAGATACGCAGTATTTT.

This rearrangement joins TRBV29-1 to TRBJ2-1, with 9 nucleotides matching TRBD1. Germline assignment: CDR1 SQVTM and CDR2 ANQGSEA. The J segment lost 5 bases and the V segment lost 4 bases, leaving 6 bases of the junction unmatched. This CDR3 region has 14 residues. CDR3 amino acids: CSVVWDRVHNEQFF. The CDR3 DNA sequence: TGCAGCGTTGTGTGGGACAGGGTCCACAATGAGCAGTTCTTC.

The gene calls are TRBV15 and TRBJ2-7, with 7 positions matching TRBD2. The CDR3 runs to 16 residues. V lost 1 base and J lost 2; bases outside the gene matches: 8. CDR1 is LNHNV, CDR2 YYDKDF, per germline (reference sequence). The chain's CDR3 is CATSRVVGAGTYEQYF. The CDR3 DNA reads TGTGCCACCAGCAGAGTGGTCGGAGCGGGAACCTACGAGCAGTACTTC. Using reference TRBV15 and TRBJ2-7 for the parts outside the CDR3, the full variable domain is DAMVIQNPRYQVTQFGKPVTLSCSQTLNHNVMYWYQQKSSQAPKLLFHYYDKDFNNEADTPDNFQSRRPNTSFCFLDIRSPGLGDTAMYLCATSRVVGAGTYEQYFGPGTRLTVT.

The chain employs TRBV11-2 and TRBJ2-3, with 14 positions matching TRBD2. CDR3 length equals 18 residues. V lost 2 bases and J lost 1; bases outside the gene matches: 5. CDR1 is SGHAT and CDR2 is FQNNGV in the germline V gene. CDR3: CASSLLPGLAGGTDTQYF. In DNA, the CDR3 is TGTGCCAGCAGCTTACTACCGGGACTAGCGGGGGGCACAGATACGCAGTATTTT.